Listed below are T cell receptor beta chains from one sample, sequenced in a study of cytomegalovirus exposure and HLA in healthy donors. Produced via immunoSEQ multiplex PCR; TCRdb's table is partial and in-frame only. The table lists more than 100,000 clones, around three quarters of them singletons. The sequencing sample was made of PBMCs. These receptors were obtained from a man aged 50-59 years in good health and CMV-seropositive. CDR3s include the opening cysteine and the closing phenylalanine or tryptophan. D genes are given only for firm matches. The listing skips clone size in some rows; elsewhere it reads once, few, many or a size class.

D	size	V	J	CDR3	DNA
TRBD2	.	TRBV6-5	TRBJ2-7	CASRNSGSSYEQYF	TGTGCCAGCAGAAATAGCGGGAGCTCCTACGAGCAGTACTTC
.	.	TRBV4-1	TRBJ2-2	CASSLQLTVGELFF	TGCGCCAGCAGCCTACAGCTTACCGTTGGGGAGCTGTTTTTT
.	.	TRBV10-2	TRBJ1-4	CASSERGSLFF	TGCGCCAGCAGTGAGAGGGGCTCCCTGTTTTTT
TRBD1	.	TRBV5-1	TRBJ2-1	CASSLGTGVPNEQFF	TGCGCCAGCAGCTTGGGGACAGGGGTTCCCAATGAGCAGTTCTTC
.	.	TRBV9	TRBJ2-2	CASSPWTVNTGELFF	TGTGCCAGCAGCCCCTGGACTGTGAACACCGGGGAGCTGTTTTTT
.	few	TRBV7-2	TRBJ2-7	CASSILIYEQYF	TGTGCCAGCAGCATACTGATCTACGAGCAGTACTTC
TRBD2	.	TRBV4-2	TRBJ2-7	CASSQDAGTSGYEQYF	TGTGCCAGCAGCCAAGATGCCGGGACTAGCGGGTACGAGCAGTACTTC
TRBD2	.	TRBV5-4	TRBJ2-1	CASSFQGTSFYEQFF	TGTGCCAGCAGTTTTCAGGGGACTAGTTTCTATGAGCAGTTCTTC
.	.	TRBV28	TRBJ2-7	CASSLSGVQTYEQYF	TGTGCCAGCAGTTTATCGGGGGTTCAGACCTACGAGCAGTACTTC
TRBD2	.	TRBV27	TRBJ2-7	CASSSSGIYEQYF	TGTGCCAGCAGTAGCAGCGGGATCTACGAGCAGTACTTC
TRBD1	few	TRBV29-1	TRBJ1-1	CSADRRSEAFF	TGCAGCGCGGACAGGCGGAGTGAAGCTTTCTTT
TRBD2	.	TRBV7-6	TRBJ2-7	CASTPGLAGYEQYF	TGTGCCAGCACCCCGGGACTAGCGGGCTACGAGCAGTACTTC
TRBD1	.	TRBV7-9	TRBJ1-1	CASSWTGNTEAFF	TGTGCCAGCAGCTGGACAGGGAACACTGAAGCTTTCTTT
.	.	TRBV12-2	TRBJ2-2	CASRLVRDLGTGELFF	TGTGCAAGTCGCTTAGTGCGAGACTTGGGCACCGGGGAGCTGTTTTTT
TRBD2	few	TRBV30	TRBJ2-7	CAAMGLAVYEQYF	TGTGCCGCAATGGGACTAGCGGTCTACGAGCAGTACTTC
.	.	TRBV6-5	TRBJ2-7	CASSYSGVREQYF	TGTGCCAGCAGTTACTCCGGGGTGCGCGAGCAGTACTTC
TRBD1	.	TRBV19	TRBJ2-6	CASNSGQGASGANVLTF	TGTGCCAGTAACTCGGGACAGGGGGCTTCTGGGGCCAACGTCCTGACTTTC
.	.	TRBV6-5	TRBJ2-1	CASSPTATIYNEQFF	TGTGCCAGCAGTCCGACAGCTACAATATACAATGAGCAGTTCTTC
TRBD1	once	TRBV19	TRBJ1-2	CASSFFVGQGGDGYTF	TGTGCCAGTAGTTTTTTTGTAGGACAGGGCGGTGATGGCTACACCTTC
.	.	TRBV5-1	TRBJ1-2	CASSRGEAVHGYTF	TGCGCCAGCAGTCGGGGTGAGGCAGTTCATGGCTACACCTTC
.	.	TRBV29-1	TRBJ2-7	CSVTGISTYEQYF	TGCAGCGTGACCGGGATATCGACCTACGAGCAGTACTTC
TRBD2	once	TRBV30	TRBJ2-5	CAWSQGLAGGLETQYF	TGTGCCTGGAGTCAGGGACTAGCGGGAGGGTTGGAGACCCAGTACTTC
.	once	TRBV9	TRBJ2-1	CASSVDPSSYNEQFF	TGTGCCAGCAGCGTAGATCCGAGCTCCTACAATGAGCAGTTCTTC
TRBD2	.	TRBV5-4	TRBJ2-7	CASSFSRGSLGEQYF	TGTGCCAGCAGCTTCTCTCGCGGGAGTTTGGGAGAGCAGTACTTC
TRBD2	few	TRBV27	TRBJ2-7	CASSRGAGGHYEQYF	TGTGCCAGCAGCCGGGGGGCGGGAGGCCACTACGAGCAGTACTTC
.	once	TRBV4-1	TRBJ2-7	CASSQDEGRGDNSYEQYF	TGCGCCAGCAGCCAAGACGAGGGGCGTGGGGACAACTCCTACGAGCAGTACTTC
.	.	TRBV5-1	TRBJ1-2	CASSLDRGYYGYTF	TGCGCCAGCAGCTTGGACCGGGGATACTATGGCTACACCTTC
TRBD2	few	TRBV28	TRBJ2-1	CASSLPTSGGISYNEQFF	TGTGCCAGCAGCCTCCCGACTAGCGGGGGTATCTCCTACAATGAGCAGTTCTTC
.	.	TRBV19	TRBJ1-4	CASSDSATNEKLFF	TGTGCCAGTAGCGACTCCGCAACTAATGAAAAACTGTTTTTT
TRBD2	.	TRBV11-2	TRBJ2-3	CASSFPGTSGASTDTQYF	TGTGCCAGCAGCTTTCCCGGGACTAGCGGGGCTAGCACAGATACGCAGTATTTT
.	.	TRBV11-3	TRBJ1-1	CASSRSGVTEAFF	TGTGCCAGCAGCCGATCCGGGGTCACTGAAGCTTTCTTT
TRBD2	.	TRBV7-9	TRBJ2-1	CASSGTSGMGNEQFF	TGTGCCAGCAGTGGGACTAGCGGGATGGGCAATGAGCAGTTCTTC
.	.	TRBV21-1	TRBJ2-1	CASSIRFGLKYNEQFF	TGTGCCAGCAGTATCCGTTTTGGACTCAAGTACAATGAGCAGTTCTTC
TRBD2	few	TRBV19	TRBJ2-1	CASSVKTSGRYNEQFF	TGTGCCAGTAGTGTAAAGACTAGCGGGAGATACAATGAGCAGTTCTTC
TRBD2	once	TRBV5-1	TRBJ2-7	CASSLVPSGIASYEQYF	TGCGCCAGCAGCTTGGTACCTAGCGGGATCGCCTCCTACGAGCAGTACTTC
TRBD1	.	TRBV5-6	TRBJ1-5	CASSSGQGKGQPQHF	TGTGCCAGCAGCAGCGGACAGGGGAAGGGCCAGCCCCAGCATTTT
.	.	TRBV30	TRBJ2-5	CAWSPVQETQYF	TGTGCCTGGAGTCCCGTTCAAGAGACCCAGTACTTC
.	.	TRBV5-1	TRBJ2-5	CASSLLTSERETQYF	TGCGCCAGCAGCCTATTGACTAGTGAGAGAGAGACCCAGTACTTC
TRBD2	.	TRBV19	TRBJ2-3	CASKAGRTSTDTQYF	TGTGCCAGTAAGGCCGGGAGGACTAGCACAGATACGCAGTATTTT
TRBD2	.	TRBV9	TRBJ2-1	CASSAPLASGLFEQFF	TGTGCCAGCAGCGCCCCCCTGGCTAGCGGGCTGTTTGAGCAGTTCTTC
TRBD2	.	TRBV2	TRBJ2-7	CATVSGEFSYEQYF	TGTGCCACCGTTAGCGGGGAATTTTCCTACGAGCAGTACTTC
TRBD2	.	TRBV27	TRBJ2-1	CASSPRGLAGGLDEQFF	TGTGCCAGCAGTCCCCGAGGACTAGCGGGGGGCTTGGACGAGCAGTTCTTC
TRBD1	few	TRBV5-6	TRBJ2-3	CASSAGTDSQSDTQYF	TGTGCCAGCAGCGCCGGGACAGACTCTCAATCAGATACGCAGTATTTT
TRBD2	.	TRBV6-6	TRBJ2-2	CASSYPSGTNTGELFF	TGTGCCAGCAGTTATCCGAGCGGGACGAACACCGGGGAGCTGTTTTTT
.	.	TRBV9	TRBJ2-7	CASSAQGYEQYF	TGTGCCAGCAGCGCCCAGGGTTACGAGCAGTACTTC
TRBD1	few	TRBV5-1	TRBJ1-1	CASSLTGLTEAFF	TGCGCCAGCAGCCTGACAGGGTTGACTGAAGCTTTCTTT
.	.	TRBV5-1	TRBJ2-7	CASSLGAGTFDEQYF	TGCGCCAGCAGCCTCGGCGCGGGAACTTTCGACGAGCAGTACTTC
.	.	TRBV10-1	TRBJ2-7	CASTPLTPRWSSYEQYF	TGCGCCAGCACTCCCTTGACCCCCAGATGGAGCTCCTACGAGCAGTACTTC
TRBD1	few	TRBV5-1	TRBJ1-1	CASSVNPRDRNTEAFF	TGCGCCAGCAGCGTAAACCCCCGGGACAGGAACACTGAAGCTTTCTTT
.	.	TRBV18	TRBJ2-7	CASSPGGGPPSYEQYF	TGTGCCAGCTCACCGGGGGGGGGCCCCCCCTCCTACGAGCAGTACTTC
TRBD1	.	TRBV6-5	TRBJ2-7	CASSPQGIYEQYF	TGTGCCAGCTCCCCACAGGGGATCTACGAGCAGTACTTC
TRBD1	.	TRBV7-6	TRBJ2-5	CASSPDRGGETQYF	TGTGCCAGCAGCCCGGACAGGGGAGGGGAGACCCAGTACTTC
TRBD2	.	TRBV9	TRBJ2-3	CASSATLIGGGEQYF	TGTGCCAGCAGCGCCACCCTGATTGGCGGGGGGGAGCAGTATTTT
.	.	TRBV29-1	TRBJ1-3	CSVEDPDSSIWGNTIYF	TGCAGCGTTGAAGACCCGGACTCTTCGATATGGGGAAACACCATATATTTT
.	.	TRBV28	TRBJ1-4	CASSPWRGGDEKLFF	TGTGCCAGCAGTCCCTGGAGAGGGGGGGACGAAAAACTGTTTTTT